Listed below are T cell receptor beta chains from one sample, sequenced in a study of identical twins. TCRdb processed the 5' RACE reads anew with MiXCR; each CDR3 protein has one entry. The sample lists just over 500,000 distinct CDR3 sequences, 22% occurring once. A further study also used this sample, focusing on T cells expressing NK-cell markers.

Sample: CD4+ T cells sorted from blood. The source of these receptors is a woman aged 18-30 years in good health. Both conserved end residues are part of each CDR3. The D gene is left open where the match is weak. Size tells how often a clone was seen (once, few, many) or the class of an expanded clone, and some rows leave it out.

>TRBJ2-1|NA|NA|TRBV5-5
TGTGCCAGTGAACCATATGCGGACTCCTACAATGAGCAGTTCTTC
CASEPYADSYNEQFF
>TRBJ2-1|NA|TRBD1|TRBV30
TGTGCCAAAGGGACAGGGACTTACAATGAGCAGTTCTTC
CAKGTGTYNEQFF
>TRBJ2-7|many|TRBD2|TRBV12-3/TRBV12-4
TGTGCCAGCAGTTTGGGAGGGACCAGCTACGAGCAGTACTTC
CASSLGGTSYEQYF
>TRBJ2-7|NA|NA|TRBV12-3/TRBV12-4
TGTGCCAGCAGCATAGGGGCGGACTATACCTATTACGAGCAGTACTTC
CASSIGADYTYYEQYF
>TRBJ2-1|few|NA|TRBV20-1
TGCAGTGCTTCGGGAAGGGGTCTAGCCTACAATGAGCAGTTCTTC
CSASGRGLAYNEQFF
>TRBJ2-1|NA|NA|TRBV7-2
TGTGCCAGCAGCTTAGGGTGGGGCTCCTACAATGAGCAGTTCTTC
CASSLGWGSYNEQFF
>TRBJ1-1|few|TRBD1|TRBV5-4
TGTGCCAGCAGCTTGGGGGGGACAGCGAACACTGAAGCTTTCTTT
CASSLGGTANTEAFF
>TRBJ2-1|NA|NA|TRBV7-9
TGTGCCAGCAGCTCCCCGGGTTCGGGCAATGAGCAGTTCTTC
CASSSPGSGNEQFF
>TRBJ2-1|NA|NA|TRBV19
TGTGCCAGTAGTATAGATCAGGGCTTAGCATATGAGCAGTTCTTC
CASSIDQGLAYEQFF
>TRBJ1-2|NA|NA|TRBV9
TGTGCCAGCAGCCTTTCAACAGGAGCCAACTATGGCTACACCTTC
CASSLSTGANYGYTF
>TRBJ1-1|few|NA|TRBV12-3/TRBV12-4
TGTGCCAGCAGTCACAGGGTTCCTAACACTGAAGCTTTCTTT
CASSHRVPNTEAFF
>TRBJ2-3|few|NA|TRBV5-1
TGCGCCAGCAGCCTAGGTCCCGTAGATACGCAGTATTTT
CASSLGPVDTQYF
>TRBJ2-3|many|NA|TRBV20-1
TGCAGTGCTAGACGGGCGGGGTCCACAGATACGCAGTATTTT
CSARRAGSTDTQYF
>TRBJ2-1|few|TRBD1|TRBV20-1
TGCAGTGCTTGGACAGGGGACTACAATGAGCAGTTCTTC
CSAWTGDYNEQFF
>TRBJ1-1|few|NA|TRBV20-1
TGCAGTGCTAGTAAGGACAGCTCGGAAGCTTTCTTT
CSASKDSSEAFF
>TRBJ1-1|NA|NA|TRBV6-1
TGTGCCAGCATGTACCGGGACACCAGGGGCACTGAAGCTTTCTTT
CASMYRDTRGTEAFF
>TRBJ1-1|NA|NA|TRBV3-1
TGTGCCAGCAGCCAGGCCGCGTACACTGAAGCTTTCTTT
CASSQAAYTEAFF
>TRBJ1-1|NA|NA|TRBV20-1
TGCAGTGCTAGGGGGGATCGAGGGGGTTTCTTT
CSARGDRGGFF
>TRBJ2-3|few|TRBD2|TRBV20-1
TGCAGTGCTAGAAGCGGGACCCACACAGATACGCAGTATTTT
CSARSGTHTDTQYF
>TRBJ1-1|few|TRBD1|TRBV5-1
TGCGCCAGCAGCCACGGACAGGGGATGAACACTGAAGCTTTCTTT
CASSHGQGMNTEAFF
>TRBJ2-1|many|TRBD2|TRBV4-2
TGTGCCAGCAGCCAAAGGATCCTAGCGGGAGAGGAGCAGTTCTTC
CASSQRILAGEEQFF
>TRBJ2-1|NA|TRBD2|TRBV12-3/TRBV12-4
TGTGCCAGCAGTCCCGGGACTAGCGGGAGGGTTGAGCAGTTCTTC
CASSPGTSGRVEQFF
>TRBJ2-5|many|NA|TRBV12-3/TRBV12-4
TGTGCCAGCAGTTTTGGGGTATGGTCCATGGAAACCCAGTACTTC
CASSFGVWSMETQYF
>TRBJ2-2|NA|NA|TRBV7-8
TGTGCCAGCACCCGGGGTGACACCGGGGAGCTGTTTTTT
CASTRGDTGELFF
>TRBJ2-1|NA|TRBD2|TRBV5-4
TGTGCCAGCAGCTCCAAAACGGCAACAAGCGGGAGAGGGATCTACAATGAGCAGTTCTTC
CASSSKTATSGRGIYNEQFF
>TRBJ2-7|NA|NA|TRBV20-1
TGCAGTGCTAGTTCTAGCAGCTACGAGCAGTACTTC
CSASSSSYEQYF
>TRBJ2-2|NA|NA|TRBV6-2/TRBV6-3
TGTGCCAGCAGTTACTCGAGGGGACGTCAAAACACCGGGGAGCTGTTTTTT
CASSYSRGRQNTGELFF
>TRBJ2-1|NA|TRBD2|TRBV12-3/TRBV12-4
TGTGCCAGCAGTTTAGCGCAAGCGGGAGGGAATGAGCAGTTCTTC
CASSLAQAGGNEQFF